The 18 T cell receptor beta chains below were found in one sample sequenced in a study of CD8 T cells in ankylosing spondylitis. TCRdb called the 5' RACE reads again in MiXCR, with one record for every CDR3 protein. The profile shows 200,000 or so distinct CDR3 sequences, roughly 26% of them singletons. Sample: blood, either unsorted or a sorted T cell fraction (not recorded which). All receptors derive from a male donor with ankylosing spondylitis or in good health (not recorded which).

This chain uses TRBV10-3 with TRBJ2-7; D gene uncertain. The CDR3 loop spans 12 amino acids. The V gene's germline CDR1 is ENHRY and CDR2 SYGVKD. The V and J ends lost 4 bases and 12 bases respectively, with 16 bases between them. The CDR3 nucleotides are TGTGCCATCAGTGTTGTGAGGAGCGATCCGTACTTC. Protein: CAISVVRSDPYF.

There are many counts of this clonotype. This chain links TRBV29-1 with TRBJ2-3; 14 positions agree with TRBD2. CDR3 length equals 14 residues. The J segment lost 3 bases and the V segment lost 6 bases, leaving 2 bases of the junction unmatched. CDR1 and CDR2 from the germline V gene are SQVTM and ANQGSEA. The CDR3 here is CSVGTSGSTDTQYF. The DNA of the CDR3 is TGCAGCGTGGGGACTAGCGGGAGTACAGATACGCAGTATTTT.

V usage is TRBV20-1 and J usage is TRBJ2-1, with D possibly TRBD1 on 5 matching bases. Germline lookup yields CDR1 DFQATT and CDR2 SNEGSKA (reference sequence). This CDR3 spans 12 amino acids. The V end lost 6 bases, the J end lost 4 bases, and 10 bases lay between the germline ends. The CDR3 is CSAMTDYNEQFF. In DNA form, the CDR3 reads TGCAGTGCCATGACAGATTACAATGAGCAGTTCTTC.

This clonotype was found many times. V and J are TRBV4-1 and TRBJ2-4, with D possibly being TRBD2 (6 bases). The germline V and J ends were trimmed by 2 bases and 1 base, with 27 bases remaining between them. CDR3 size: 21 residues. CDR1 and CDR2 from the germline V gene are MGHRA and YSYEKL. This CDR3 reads CASSQPRLGLENNWAKNIQYF. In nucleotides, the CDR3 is TGCGCCAGCAGCCAACCTAGACTAGGCCTGGAGAACAATTGGGCCAAAAACATTCAGTACTTC.

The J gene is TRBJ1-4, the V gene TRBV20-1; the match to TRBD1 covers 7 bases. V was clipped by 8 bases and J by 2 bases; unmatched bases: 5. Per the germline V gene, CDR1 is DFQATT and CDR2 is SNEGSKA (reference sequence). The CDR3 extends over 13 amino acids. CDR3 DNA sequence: TGCAGTCCAGGGGGGGGGACTAATGAAAAACTGTTTTTT. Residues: CSPGGGTNEKLFF.

As DNA, the CDR3 is TGCAGCGTTCTAACGGCTGGCTTGTACGAGCAGTACTTC. It specifies CSVLTAGLYEQYF. The chain has TRBV29-1 and TRBJ2-7; D gene uncertain. The length of the CDR3 is 13 residues. Between the trimmed V and J ends, which lost 5 bases and 4 bases, there was a span of 15 bases. Per germline, CDR1 SQVTM and CDR2 ANQGSEA.

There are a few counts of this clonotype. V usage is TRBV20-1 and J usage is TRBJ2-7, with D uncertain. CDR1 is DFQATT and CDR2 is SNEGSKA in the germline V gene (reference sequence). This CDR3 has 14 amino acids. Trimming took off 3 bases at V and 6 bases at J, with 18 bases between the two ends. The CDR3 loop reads CSARWPFEVSEQYF. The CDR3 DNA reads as TGCAGTGCTAGGTGGCCGTTCGAGGTCTCCGAGCAGTACTTC.

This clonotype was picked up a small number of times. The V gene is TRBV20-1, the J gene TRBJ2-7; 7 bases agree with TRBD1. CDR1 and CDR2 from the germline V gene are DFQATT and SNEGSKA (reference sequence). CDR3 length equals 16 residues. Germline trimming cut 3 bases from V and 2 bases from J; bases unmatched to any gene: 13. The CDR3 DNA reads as TGCAGTGCTAGCGGGACAGCCAGACATTCAACCTACGAGCAGTACTTC. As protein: CSASGTARHSTYEQYF.

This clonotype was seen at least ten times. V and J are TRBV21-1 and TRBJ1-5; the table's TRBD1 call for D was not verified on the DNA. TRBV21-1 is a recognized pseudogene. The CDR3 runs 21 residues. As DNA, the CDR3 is TGTGCCAGCAGCAAAGTAGTTCTAGACAGGGGGCGTAGCTATAGCAATCAGCCCCAGCATTTT. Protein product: CASSKVVLDRGRSYSNQPQHF.

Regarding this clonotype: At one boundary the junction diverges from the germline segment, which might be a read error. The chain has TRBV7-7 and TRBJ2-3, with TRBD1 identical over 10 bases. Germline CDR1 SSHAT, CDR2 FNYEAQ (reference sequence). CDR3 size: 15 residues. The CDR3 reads CASSLMGQGPDTQYF. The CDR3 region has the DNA TGTGCTAGCAGCTTAATGGGACAGGGGCCAGATACGCAGTATTTT.

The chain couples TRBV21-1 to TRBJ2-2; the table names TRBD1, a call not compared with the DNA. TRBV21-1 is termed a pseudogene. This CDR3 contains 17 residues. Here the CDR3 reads CASSKGRGQGNTGELFF. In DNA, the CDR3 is TGTGCCAGCAGCAAAGGGAGGGGACAGGGCAACACCGGGGAGCTGTTTTTT.

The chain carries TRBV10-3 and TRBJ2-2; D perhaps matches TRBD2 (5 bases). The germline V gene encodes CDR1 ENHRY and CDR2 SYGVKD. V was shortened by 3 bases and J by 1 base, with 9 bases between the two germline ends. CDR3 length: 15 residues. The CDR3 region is CAISDRGRNTGELFF. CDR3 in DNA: TGTGCCATCAGTGATCGCGGGCGGAACACCGGGGAGCTGTTTTTT.

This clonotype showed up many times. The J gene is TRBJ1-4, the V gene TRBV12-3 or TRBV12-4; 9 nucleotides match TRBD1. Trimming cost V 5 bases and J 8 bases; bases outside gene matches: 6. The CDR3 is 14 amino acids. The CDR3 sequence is CASSGTGGGEKLFF. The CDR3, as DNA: TGTGCCAGCAGTGGCACAGGGGGCGGGGAAAAACTGTTTTTT.

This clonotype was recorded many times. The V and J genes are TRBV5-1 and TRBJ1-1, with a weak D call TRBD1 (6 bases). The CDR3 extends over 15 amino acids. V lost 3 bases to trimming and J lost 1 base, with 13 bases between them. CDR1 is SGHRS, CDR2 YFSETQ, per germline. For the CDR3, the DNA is TGCGCCAGCAGCTGGCGGGGGGCCAAGAACACTGAAGCTTTCTTT. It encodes CASSWRGAKNTEAFF.

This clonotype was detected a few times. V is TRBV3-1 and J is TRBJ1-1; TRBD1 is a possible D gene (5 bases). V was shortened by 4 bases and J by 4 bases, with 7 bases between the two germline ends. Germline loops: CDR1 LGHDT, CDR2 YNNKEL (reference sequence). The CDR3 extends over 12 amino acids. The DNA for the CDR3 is TGTGCCAGCAGCCGGGGGAGCACTGAAGCTTTCTTT. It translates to CASSRGSTEAFF. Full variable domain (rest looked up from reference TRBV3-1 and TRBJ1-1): DTAVSQTPKYLVTQMGNDKSIKCEQNLGHDTMYWYKQDSKKFLKIMFSYNNKELIINETVPNRFSPKSPDKAHLNLHINSLELGDSAVYFCASSRGSTEAFFGQGTRLTVV.

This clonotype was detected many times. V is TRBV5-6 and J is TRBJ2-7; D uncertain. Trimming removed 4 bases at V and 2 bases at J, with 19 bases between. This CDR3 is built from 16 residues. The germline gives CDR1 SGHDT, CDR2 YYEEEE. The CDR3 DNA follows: TGTGCCAGCAGCCCACCGGAAGCATATCCCCCCTACGAGCAGTACTTC. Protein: CASSPPEAYPPYEQYF.

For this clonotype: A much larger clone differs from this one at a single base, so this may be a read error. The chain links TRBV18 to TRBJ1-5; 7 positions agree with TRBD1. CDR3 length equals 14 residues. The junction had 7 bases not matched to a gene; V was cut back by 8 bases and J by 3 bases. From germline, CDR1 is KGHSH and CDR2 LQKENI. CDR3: CASSSTGTNQPQHF. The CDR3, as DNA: TGTGCCAGCAGCTCGACAGGGACCAATCAGCCCCAGCATTTT. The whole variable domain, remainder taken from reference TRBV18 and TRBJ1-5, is NAGVMQNPRHLVRRRGQEARLRCSPMKGHSHVYWYRQLPEEGLKFMVYLQKENIIDESGMPKERFSAEFPKEGPSILRIQQVVRGDSAAYFCASSSTGTNQPQHFGDGTRLSIL.

The CDR3 coding sequence is TGTGCCATCAGTGAGAGGGAGGGCGAGCAGTTCTTC. As protein: CAISEREGEQFF. The chain couples TRBV10-3 to TRBJ2-1, with 7 positions matching TRBD2. The ends lost 2 bases at V and 10 bases at J; junction bases unmatched: 2. CDR3 length: 12 amino acids. Germline V gene lookup returns CDR1 ENHRY and CDR2 SYGVKD.